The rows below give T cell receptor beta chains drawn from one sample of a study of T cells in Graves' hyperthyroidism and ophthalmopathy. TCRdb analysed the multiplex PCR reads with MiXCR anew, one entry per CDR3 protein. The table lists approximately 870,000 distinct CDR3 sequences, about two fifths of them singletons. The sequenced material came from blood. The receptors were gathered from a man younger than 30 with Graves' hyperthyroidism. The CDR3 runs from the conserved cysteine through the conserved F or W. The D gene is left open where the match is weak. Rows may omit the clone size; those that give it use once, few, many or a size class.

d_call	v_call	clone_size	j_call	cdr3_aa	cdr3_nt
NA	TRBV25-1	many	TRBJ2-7	CASTKGDTGYEQYF	TGTGCCAGCACAAAAGGGGACACTGGGTACGAGCAGTACTTC
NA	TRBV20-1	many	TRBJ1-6	CSASHTNNSPLHF	TGCAGTGCTTCGCATACGAATAATTCACCCCTCCACTTT
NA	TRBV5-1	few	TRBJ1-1	CASSFYPGDVGTEAFF	TGCGCCAGCAGCTTTTACCCGGGTGACGTGGGCACTGAAGCTTTCTTT
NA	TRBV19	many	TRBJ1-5	CASSMINQPQHF	TGTGCCAGTAGTATGATCAATCAGCCCCAGCATTTT
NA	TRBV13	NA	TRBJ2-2	CASSLGPLNTGELFF	TGTGCCAGCAGCTTAGGTCCCCTGAACACCGGGGAGCTGTTTTTT
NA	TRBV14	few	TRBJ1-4	CASSREYGEKLFF	TGTGCCAGCAGCCGAGAGTACGGGGAAAAACTGTTTTTT
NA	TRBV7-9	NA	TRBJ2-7	CTSSSQGHYEQYF	TGTACCAGCAGCTCACAGGGCCATTACGAGCAGTACTTC
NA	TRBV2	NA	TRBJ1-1	CASSPGHGAFF	TGTGCCAGCTCTCCGGGACACGGAGCTTTCTTT
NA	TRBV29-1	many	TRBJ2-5	CSVVSSQETQYF	TGCAGCGTTGTGTCCTCCCAAGAGACCCAGTACTTC
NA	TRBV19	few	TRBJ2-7	CASSDAPVGEQYF	TGTGCCAGTAGTGATGCGCCAGTGGGCGAGCAGTACTTC
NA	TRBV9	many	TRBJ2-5	CASSVTSRREETQYF	TGTGCCAGCAGCGTAACATCAAGACGGGAGGAGACCCAGTACTTC
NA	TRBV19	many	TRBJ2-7	CASSIPGYEQYF	TGTGCCAGTAGTATCCCAGGCTACGAGCAGTACTTC
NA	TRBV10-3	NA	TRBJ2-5	CAIGLRGRRRETQYF	TGTGCCATCGGCCTCCGGGGACGAAGGAGAGAGACCCAGTACTTC
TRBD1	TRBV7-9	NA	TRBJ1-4	CASSTFGTGVAEKLFF	TGTGCCAGCAGCACCTTCGGGACAGGGGTTGCCGAAAAACTGTTTTTT
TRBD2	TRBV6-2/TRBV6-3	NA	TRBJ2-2	CASSYDAGEVRVGELFF	TGTGCCAGCAGTTACGACGCGGGAGAGGTTCGGGTCGGGGAGCTGTTTTTT
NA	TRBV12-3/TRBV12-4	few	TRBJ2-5	CASSLLQSQETQYF	TGTGCCAGCAGTTTACTCCAGTCACAAGAGACCCAGTACTTC
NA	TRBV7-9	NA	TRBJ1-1	CASSQDEGKNTEAFF	TGTGCCAGCAGCCAAGATGAGGGAAAGAACACTGAAGCTTTCTTT
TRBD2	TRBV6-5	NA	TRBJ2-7	CASSFRLAGDYEQYF	TGTGCCAGCAGTTTCAGACTAGCGGGGGACTACGAGCAGTACTTC
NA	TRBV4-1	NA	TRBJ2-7	CASSHVGANEQYF	TGCGCCAGCAGTCACGTGGGCGCCAACGAGCAGTACTTC
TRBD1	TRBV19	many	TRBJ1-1	CASSIDRDSKAFF	TGTGCCAGTAGTATAGATCGGGACAGTAAAGCTTTCTTT
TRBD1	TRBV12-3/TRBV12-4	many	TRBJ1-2	CASSPTGGRGYTF	TGTGCCAGCAGCCCGACAGGGGGCAGGGGCTACACCTTC
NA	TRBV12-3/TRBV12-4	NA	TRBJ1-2	CASNNKDFVVDGYTF	TGTGCCAGCAATAATAAGGACTTTGTGGTGGATGGCTACACCTTC
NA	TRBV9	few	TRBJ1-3	CASYGPSSGNTIYF	TGTGCCAGCTACGGGCCTAGCTCTGGAAACACCATATATTTT
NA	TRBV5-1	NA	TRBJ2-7	CASSFGGPDEQYF	TGCGCCAGCAGCTTCGGGGGGCCCGACGAGCAGTACTTC
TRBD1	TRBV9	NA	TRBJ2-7	CASSYPGTGDYEQYF	TGTGCCAGCAGTTACCCCGGGACAGGGGACTACGAGCAGTACTTC
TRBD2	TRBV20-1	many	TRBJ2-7	CSAMAGGLPYEQYF	TGCAGTGCTATGGCGGGGGGTCTACCCTACGAGCAGTACTTC
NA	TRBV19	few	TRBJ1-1	CASSDLTGPPEAFF	TGTGCCAGTAGCGATTTAACAGGCCCCCCTGAAGCTTTCTTT
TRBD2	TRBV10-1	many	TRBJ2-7	CARRKLAGSYEQYF	TGCGCCAGGAGAAAACTAGCGGGGTCGTACGAGCAGTACTTC
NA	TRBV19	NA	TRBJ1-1	CASSIDYQEMNTEAFF	TGTGCCAGTAGTATAGATTACCAGGAGATGAACACTGAAGCTTTCTTT
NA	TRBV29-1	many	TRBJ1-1	CSVLHDGMNTEAFF	TGCAGCGTGCTCCATGACGGAATGAACACTGAAGCTTTCTTT